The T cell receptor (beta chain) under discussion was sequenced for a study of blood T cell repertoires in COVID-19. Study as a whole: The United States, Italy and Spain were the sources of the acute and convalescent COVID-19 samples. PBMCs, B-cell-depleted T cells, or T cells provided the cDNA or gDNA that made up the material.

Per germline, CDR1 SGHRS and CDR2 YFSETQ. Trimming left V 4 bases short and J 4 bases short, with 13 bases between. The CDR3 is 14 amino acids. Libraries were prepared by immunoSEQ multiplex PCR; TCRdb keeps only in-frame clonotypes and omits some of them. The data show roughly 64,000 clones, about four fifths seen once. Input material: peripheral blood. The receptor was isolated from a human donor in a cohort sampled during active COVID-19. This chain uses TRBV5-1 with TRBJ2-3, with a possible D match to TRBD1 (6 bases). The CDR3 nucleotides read TGCGCCAGCAGCCCGTGGACAGAAGCAGATACGCAGTATTTT. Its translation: CASSPWTEADTQYF.